The entry that follows covers one T cell receptor beta chain sequence. This entry belongs to a study of immune characterization of retroperitoneal liposarcoma. TCRdb independently ran MiXCR on the PCR reads; one entry per CDR3 protein. In the table there are several thousand distinct CDR3 sequences, 25% to 30% of which are singletons. Sequencing was done on a sample of blood. This clonotype was obtained from a male donor with retroperitoneal liposarcoma.

The CDR3 is CASSPGAILAGSSYEQYF. The CDR3 nucleotides are TGTGCCAGCAGTCCAGGGGCCATACTAGCGGGCAGCTCCTACGAGCAGTACTTC. The chain carries TRBV6-1 and TRBJ2-7, with 9 bases fitting TRBD2. The CDR3 contains 18 residues. Germline V CDR1 and CDR2: MNHNS, SASEGT. The ends lost 5 bases at V and 0 bases at J; junction bases unmatched: 14.